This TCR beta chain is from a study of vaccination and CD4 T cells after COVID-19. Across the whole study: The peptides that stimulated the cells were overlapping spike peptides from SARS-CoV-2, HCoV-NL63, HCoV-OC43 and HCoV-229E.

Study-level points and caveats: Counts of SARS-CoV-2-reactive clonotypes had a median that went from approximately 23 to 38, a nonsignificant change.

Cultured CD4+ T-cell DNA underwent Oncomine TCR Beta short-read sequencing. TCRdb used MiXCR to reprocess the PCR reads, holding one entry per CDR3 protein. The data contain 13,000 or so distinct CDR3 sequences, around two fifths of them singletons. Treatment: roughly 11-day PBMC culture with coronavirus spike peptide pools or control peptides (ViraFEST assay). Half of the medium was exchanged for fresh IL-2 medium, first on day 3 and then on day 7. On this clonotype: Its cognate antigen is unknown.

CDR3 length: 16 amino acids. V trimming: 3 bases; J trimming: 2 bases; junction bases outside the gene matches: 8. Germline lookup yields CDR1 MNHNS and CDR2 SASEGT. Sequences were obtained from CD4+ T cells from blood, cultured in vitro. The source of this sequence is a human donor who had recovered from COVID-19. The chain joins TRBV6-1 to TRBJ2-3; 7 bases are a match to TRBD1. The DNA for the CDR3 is TGTGCCAGCAGTGATCCGTGGACAGGACTCACAGATACGCAGTATTTT. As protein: CASSDPWTGLTDTQYF.